Below, 17 T cell receptor beta chains from the same sample are listed, as sequenced in a study of blood T cell repertoires in COVID-19. This table comes from immunoSEQ multiplex PCR, and its TCRdb copy is limited to in-frame clones, with some not included. The sample lists roughly 50,000 clones, roughly 88% seen once, with less than 75% in the top ten. Sample: peripheral blood. These receptors originate from a man between 65 and 80 years old with acute or convalescent COVID-19.

This clone was recorded at least ten times. The rearrangement joins TRBV10-3 to TRBJ2-2; possibly TRBD1 for D (6 bases). Trimming cost V 6 bases and J 6 bases, with 11 bases left between them. Germline values: CDR1 ENHRY, CDR2 SYGVKD. The CDR3 covers 13 residues. The chain's CDR3 is CAIRDSSAGELFF. For the CDR3, the DNA is TGTGCCATCAGGGACAGTTCCGCCGGGGAGCTGTTTTTT.

This chain connects TRBV7-3 to TRBJ2-1, with 13 nucleotides matching TRBD2. V trimming: 5 bases; J trimming: 10 bases; junction bases outside the gene matches: 8. The CDR3 extends over 15 amino acids. Germline CDR1 reads SGHTA; CDR2 reads FQGTGA. CDR3 in amino acids: CASSPGLAGSREQFF. The CDR3 nucleotides are TGTGCCAGCAGCCCGGGACTAGCGGGATCTCGGGAGCAGTTCTTC.

The chain links TRBV4-3 to TRBJ1-5, with 9 bases fitting TRBD1. The CDR3 loop spans 15 amino acids. Germline lookup yields CDR1 LGHNA and CDR2 YSLEER. V shed 4 bases and J 7 bases; nucleotides not matched to a gene: 8. CDR3 sequence reads: CASSPGTGLQQPQHF. The CDR3 region has the DNA TGCGCCAGCAGCCCCGGGACAGGGTTACAACAGCCCCAGCATTTT.

In DNA form, the CDR3 reads TGTGCCAGCTCACCTACCGGACAGAACACTGAAGCTTTCTTT. Its protein product is CASSPTGQNTEAFF. This chain links TRBV18 with TRBJ1-1; perhaps TRBD1 as D (5 bases). V lost 3 bases and J 1 base, leaving 9 bases between the germline ends. The CDR3 has 14 residues. In germline, CDR1 is KGHSH, CDR2 LQKENI.

This chain uses TRBV5-6 with TRBJ1-2; 7 bases align to TRBD1. CDR1 is SGHDT and CDR2 is YYEEEE in the germline V gene. J lost 3 bases, V lost 0 bases, and 2 bases had no gene match. This CDR3 contains 14 residues. CDR3 sequence reads: CASSLEQGDYGYTF. As DNA, the CDR3 is TGTGCCAGCAGCTTGGAGCAGGGGGACTATGGCTACACCTTC.

The chain couples TRBV3-1 (or the pseudogene TRBV3-2) to TRBJ1-6, with 8 nucleotides matching TRBD1. Germline CDR1 and CDR2: LGHDT and YNNKEL (reference sequence). V lost 4 bases to trimming and J lost 8 bases; unmatched junction nucleotides: 13. This CDR3 has 17 residues. CDR3 bases: TGTGCCAGCAGCCCCATCCCCCAGGGGGCCTTTGATTCACCCCTCCACTTT. This sequence encodes CASSPIPQGAFDSPLHF.

The V call is TRBV10-3, the J call TRBJ2-2; D is undetermined. V was cut by 4 bases and J by 6 bases, with 3 bases left in between. This CDR3 contains 11 residues. Germline CDR1 reads ENHRY; CDR2 reads SYGVKD. The CDR3 DNA sequence: TGTGCCATCAGTGGAGCCGGGGAGCTGTTTTTT. Its translation: CAISGAGELFF.

There are many counts of this clone. Written as DNA, the CDR3 is TGTGCCTGGAGTGCATTACTAGCTACCCACGAGCAGTACTTC. Its protein product is CAWSALLATHEQYF. This chain connects TRBV30 to TRBJ2-7; D is possibly TRBD2 (6 bases). CDR1 GTSNPN and CDR2 SVGIG come from the germline V gene (reference sequence). The V gene lost 1 base and the J gene lost 5 bases, with 15 bases spanning the gap. CDR3 size: 14 residues.

V usage is TRBV5-5 and J usage is TRBJ1-5; 9 bases fit TRBD1. Germline CDR1 and CDR2: SGHKS and YYEKEE (reference sequence). This CDR3 has 15 residues. With 4 bases clipped from V and 6 bases from J, the junction kept 8 bases outside the gene matches. CDR3 coding DNA: TGTGCCAGCAGCATCCGGGGGACAGGGATTCAGCCCCAGCATTTT. It is translated as CASSIRGTGIQPQHF.

The genes are TRBV28 and TRBJ1-1; D not certain. The germline V gene encodes CDR1 MDHEN and CDR2 SYDVKM. V lost 8 bases to trimming and J lost 3 bases, with 13 bases between them. This CDR3 is built from 13 residues. CDR3 amino acids: CASHAPTHTEAFF. For the CDR3, the DNA is TGTGCCAGCCACGCGCCCACCCACACTGAAGCTTTCTTT.

The CDR3 is CSARAVDTQYF. Written as DNA, the CDR3 is TGCAGTGCTAGAGCCGTAGATACGCAGTATTTT. This chain uses TRBV20-1 with TRBJ2-3; no clear D gene. The CDR3 runs to 11 residues. In germline, CDR1 is DFQATT, CDR2 SNEGSKA (reference sequence). The V and J ends lost 1 base and 5 bases respectively, with 4 bases between them.

The CDR3 DNA sequence: TGTGCCAGCAGTCCGAGCGACCAGGGTTCTGAAGCTTTCTTT. This gives the protein CASSPSDQGSEAFF. The chain joins TRBV28 to TRBJ1-1, with a possible D match to TRBD1 (5 bases). CDR1 is MDHEN and CDR2 is SYDVKM in the germline V gene. The CDR3 contains 14 residues. Trimming removed 5 bases at V and 6 bases at J, with 16 bases between.

The rearrangement uses TRBV4-2 and TRBJ1-5; 7 bases agree with TRBD1. CDR1 and CDR2 (germline): LGHNA, YNFKEQ. This CDR3 has 17 amino acids. V dropped 6 bases and J dropped 5; count of bases not matched to a gene: 16. The chain's CDR3 is CASRLDPGTVGDQPQHF. The CDR3 coding sequence is TGTGCCAGCAGGCTCGACCCCGGGACAGTTGGTGATCAGCCCCAGCATTTT.

The CDR3 loop reads CASSEREGSYEQYF. In DNA form, the CDR3 reads TGTGCCAGCAGTGAACGGGAGGGGTCCTACGAGCAGTACTTC. The V call is TRBV6-1, the J call TRBJ2-7; 8 bases are shared with TRBD2. V trimming: 2 bases; J trimming: 1 base; junction bases outside the gene matches: 1. Germline CDR1 reads MNHNS; CDR2 reads SASEGT. There are 14 residues in the CDR3.

V gene TRBV30 combines with J gene TRBJ2-5; 9 positions agree with TRBD2. This CDR3 has 14 amino acids. Germline V gene sequence: CDR1 GTSNPN, CDR2 SVGIG (reference sequence). After removal of 5 bases from V and 1 base from J, the junction contained 5 bases not matched to a gene. The DNA of the CDR3 is TGTGCCTGGGCAGCGGGGGGTACCCAAGAGACCCAGTACTTC. Protein: CAWAAGGTQETQYF.

J is TRBJ1-2 and V is TRBV10-2; the match to TRBD1 covers 7 bases. CDR3 size: 14 residues. The J segment lost 6 bases and the V segment lost 8 bases, leaving 12 bases of the junction unmatched. Germline V gene data show CDR1 as WSHSY and CDR2 as SAAADI. CDR3 sequence reads: CASGPSTGINGYTF. The DNA for the CDR3 is TGCGCCAGCGGGCCTTCGACAGGGATAAATGGCTACACCTTC.

The V gene is TRBV4-3, the J gene TRBJ1-6, with a weak D call TRBD1 (5 bases). Trimming shortened V by 0 bases and J by 7 bases, and 19 bases separated the two germline ends. CDR1 is LGHNA, CDR2 YSLEER, per germline. The CDR3 runs 18 residues. CDR3 DNA sequence: TGCGCCAGCAGCCAAGATCTAGACAGAAAGTATACGAATTCACCCCTCCACTTT. Amino acids: CASSQDLDRKYTNSPLHF.